Following are 5 T cell receptor beta chains from one sample sequenced in a study of T cell repertoires in aging, cancer and after chemotherapy. TCR beta rearrangements were amplified from peripheral blood genomic DNA. Rearranged V-D-J TRB sequences were amplified with a mixed TRB-A/B primer pool. TCRdb independently ran MiXCR on the multiplex PCR reads; one entry per CDR3 protein. The sample consists of some 9,900 distinct CDR3 sequences, 20% to 30% of them appearing once. Input material: blood. The receptors stem from a human donor in good health.

This clonotype was seen a few times. The genes are TRBV27 and TRBJ2-1; 11 bases fit TRBD2. The length of the CDR3 is 16 residues. V shed 6 bases, J shed 0 bases, and the junction held 4 bases outside the gene matches. Germline CDR1 is MNHEY and CDR2 is SMNVEV (reference sequence). CDR3 sequence reads: CASRKTSGDSYNEQFF. The CDR3 bases are TGTGCCAGCAGGAAGACTAGCGGGGACTCCTACAATGAGCAGTTCTTC.

This clonotype counts as medium-sized. The CDR3 DNA reads as TGTGCCAGCAGCCCTCGTGGAGGTTCACTGGCTGGAAACACCATATATTTT. It encodes CASSPRGGSLAGNTIYF. The chain combines TRBV7-9 with TRBJ1-3; D gene unclear. Trimming shortened V by 5 bases and J by 2 bases, and 19 bases separated the two germline ends. The germline V gene encodes CDR1 SEHNR and CDR2 FQNEAQ (reference sequence). The length of the CDR3 is 17 residues. The complete variable domain, with remaining parts taken from reference TRBV7-9 and TRBJ1-3, reads DTGVSQNPRHKITKRGQNVTFRCDPISEHNRLYWYRQTLGQGPEFLTYFQNEAQLEKSRLLSDRFSAERPKGSFSTLEIQRTEQGDSAMYLCASSPRGGSLAGNTIYFGEGSWLTVV.

The rearrangement joins TRBV20-1 to TRBJ1-2, with 7 bases lining up with TRBD1. V shed 0 bases and J 2 bases; nucleotides not matched to a gene: 3. The germline V gene encodes CDR1 DFQATT and CDR2 SNEGSKA (reference sequence). CDR3 length: 14 residues. The CDR3: CSAREGQTNYGYTF. DNA of the CDR3: TGCAGTGCTAGAGAGGGACAGACAAACTATGGCTACACCTTC.

The chain employs TRBV6-5 and TRBJ1-5, with TRBD1 matching 7 bases. The V gene's germline CDR1 is MNHEY and CDR2 SVGAGI. V shed 7 bases, J shed 0 bases, and the junction held 3 bases outside the gene matches. The CDR3 has 14 residues. The CDR3 DNA reads as TGTGCCAGCACCAGGGACAGTAGCAATCAGCCCCAGCATTTT. As protein: CASTRDSSNQPQHF.

The chain carries TRBV10-3 and TRBJ2-7, with 10 bases fitting TRBD2. The CDR3 totals 15 residues. Unmatched junction bases numbered 2, after V lost 3 bases and J lost 0 bases. Germline V gene lookup returns CDR1 ENHRY and CDR2 SYGVKD. This CDR3 is CAISEVAGGSYEQYF. The CDR3 region has the DNA TGTGCCATCAGTGAAGTAGCGGGAGGCTCCTACGAGCAGTACTTC.